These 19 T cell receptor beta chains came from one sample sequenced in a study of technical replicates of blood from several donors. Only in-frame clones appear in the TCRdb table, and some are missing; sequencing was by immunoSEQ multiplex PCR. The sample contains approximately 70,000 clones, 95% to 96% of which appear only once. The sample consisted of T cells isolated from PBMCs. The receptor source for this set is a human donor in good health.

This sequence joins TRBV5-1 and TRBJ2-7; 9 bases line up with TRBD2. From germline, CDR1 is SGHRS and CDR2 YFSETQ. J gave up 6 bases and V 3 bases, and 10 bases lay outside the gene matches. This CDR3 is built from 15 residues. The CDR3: CASSWTGLATSEQYF. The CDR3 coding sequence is TGCGCCAGCAGCTGGACGGGACTAGCAACCTCCGAGCAGTACTTC.

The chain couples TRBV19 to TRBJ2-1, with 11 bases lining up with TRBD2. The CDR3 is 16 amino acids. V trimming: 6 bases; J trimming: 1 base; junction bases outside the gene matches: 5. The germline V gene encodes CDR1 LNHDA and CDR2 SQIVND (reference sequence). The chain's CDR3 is CASRLAGGRSYNEQFF. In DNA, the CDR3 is TGTGCCAGTAGGTTAGCGGGGGGGAGGTCCTACAATGAGCAGTTCTTC.

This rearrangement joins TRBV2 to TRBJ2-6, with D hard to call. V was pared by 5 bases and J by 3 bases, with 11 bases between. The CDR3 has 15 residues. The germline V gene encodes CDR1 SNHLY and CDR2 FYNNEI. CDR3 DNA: TGTGCCAGCAGTCAGCAGGCTGTTGGGGCCAACGTCCTGACTTTC. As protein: CASSQQAVGANVLTF.

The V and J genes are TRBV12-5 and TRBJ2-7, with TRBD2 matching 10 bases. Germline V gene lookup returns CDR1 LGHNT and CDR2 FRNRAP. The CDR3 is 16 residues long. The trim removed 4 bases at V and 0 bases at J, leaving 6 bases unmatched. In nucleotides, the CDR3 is TGTGCTAGTGGTTGGGCAATAGCGGGGGGCTCCTACGAGCAGTACTTC. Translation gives CASGWAIAGGSYEQYF.

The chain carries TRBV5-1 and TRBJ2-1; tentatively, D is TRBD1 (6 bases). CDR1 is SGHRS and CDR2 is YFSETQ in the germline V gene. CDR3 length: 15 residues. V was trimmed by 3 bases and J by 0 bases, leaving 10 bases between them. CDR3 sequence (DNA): TGCGCCAGCAGCTCGACAGGCAGCTCCTACAATGAGCAGTTCTTC. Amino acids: CASSSTGSSYNEQFF.

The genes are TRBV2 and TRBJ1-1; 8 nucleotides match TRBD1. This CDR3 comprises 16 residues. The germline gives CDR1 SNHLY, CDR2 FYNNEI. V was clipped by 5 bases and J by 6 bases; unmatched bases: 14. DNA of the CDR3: TGTGCCAGCAGTCCGGGGACAGGTGGGCTAGGGGCTGAAGCTTTCTTT. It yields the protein CASSPGTGGLGAEAFF.

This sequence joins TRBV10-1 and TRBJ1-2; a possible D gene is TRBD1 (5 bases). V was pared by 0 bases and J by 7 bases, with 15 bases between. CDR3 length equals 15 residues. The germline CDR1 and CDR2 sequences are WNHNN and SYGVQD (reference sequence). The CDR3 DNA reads TGCGCCAGCAGTGAGTCTACACCAGGGTCGAGTGGCTACACCTTC. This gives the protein CASSESTPGSSGYTF.

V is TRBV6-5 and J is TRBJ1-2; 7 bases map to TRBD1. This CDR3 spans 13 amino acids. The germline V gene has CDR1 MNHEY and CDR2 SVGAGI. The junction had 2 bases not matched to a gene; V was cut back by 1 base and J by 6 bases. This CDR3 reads CASSYFGQDGYTF. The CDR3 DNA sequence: TGTGCCAGCAGTTACTTCGGACAGGATGGCTACACCTTC.

CDR3 nucleotides: TGCGCCAGCAGCTCGGCGGTCACCGGGGAGCTGTTTTTT. Translating gives CASSSAVTGELFF. The chain is built from TRBV5-1 and TRBJ2-2; D is uncertain. Trimming stripped 3 bases from V and 4 bases from J, with 7 bases between. This CDR3 region has 13 residues. Germline V lookup: CDR1 SGHRS, CDR2 YFSETQ.

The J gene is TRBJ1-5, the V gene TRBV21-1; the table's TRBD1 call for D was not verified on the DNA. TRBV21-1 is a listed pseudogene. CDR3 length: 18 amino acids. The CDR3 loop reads CASSKAQGMKFGNQPQHF. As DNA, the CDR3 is TGTGCCAGCAGCAAAGCACAGGGTATGAAATTTGGCAATCAGCCCCAGCATTTT.

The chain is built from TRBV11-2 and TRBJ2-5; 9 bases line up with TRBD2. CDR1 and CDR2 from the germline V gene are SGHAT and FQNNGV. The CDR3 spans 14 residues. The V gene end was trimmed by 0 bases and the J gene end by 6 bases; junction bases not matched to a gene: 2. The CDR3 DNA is TGTGCCAGCAGCTTAGAGCGGGGGGGGCAGACCCAGTACTTC. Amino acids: CASSLERGGQTQYF.

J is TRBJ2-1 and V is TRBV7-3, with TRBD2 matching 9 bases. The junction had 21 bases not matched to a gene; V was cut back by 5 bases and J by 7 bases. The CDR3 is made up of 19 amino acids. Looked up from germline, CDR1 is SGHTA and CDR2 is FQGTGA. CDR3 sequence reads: CASSPQTLLAGALSNEQFF. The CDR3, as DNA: TGTGCCAGCAGCCCTCAGACCCTATTAGCGGGGGCCCTTAGTAATGAGCAGTTCTTC.

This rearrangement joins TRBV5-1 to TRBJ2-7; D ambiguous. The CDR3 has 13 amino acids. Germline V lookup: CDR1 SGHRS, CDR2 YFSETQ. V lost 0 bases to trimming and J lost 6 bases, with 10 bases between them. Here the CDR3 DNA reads TGCGCCAGCAGCTTGGATCTACAGCCCGAGCAGTACTTC. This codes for CASSLDLQPEQYF.

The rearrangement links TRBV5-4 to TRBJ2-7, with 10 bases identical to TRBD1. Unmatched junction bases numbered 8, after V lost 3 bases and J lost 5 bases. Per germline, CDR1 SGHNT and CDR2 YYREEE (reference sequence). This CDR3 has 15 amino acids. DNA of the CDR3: TGTGCCAGCAGCTCCACGACAGGGGGCTTCAACGAGCAGTACTTC. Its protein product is CASSSTTGGFNEQYF.

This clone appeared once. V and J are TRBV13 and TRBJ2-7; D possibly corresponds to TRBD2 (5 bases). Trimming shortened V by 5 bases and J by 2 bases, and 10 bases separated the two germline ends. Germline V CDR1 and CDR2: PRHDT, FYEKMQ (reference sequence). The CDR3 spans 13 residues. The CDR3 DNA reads TGTGCCAGCAGCCCGGGGTTACCCTACGAGCAGTACTTC. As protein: CASSPGLPYEQYF.

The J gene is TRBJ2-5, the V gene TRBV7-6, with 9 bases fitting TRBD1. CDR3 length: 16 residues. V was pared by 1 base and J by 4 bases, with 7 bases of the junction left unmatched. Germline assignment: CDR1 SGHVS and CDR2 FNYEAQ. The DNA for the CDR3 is TGTGCCAGCAGCTTAGGAGGACAGGGGTTTAGAGAGACCCAGTACTTC. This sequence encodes CASSLGGQGFRETQYF.

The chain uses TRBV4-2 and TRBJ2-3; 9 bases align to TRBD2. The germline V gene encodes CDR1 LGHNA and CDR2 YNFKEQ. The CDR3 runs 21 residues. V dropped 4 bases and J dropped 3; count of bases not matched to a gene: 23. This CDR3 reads CASSLKRRAGGSQQWTDTQYF. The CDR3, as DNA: TGTGCCAGCAGCCTAAAGAGGAGAGCGGGGGGTTCCCAACAATGGACAGATACGCAGTATTTT.

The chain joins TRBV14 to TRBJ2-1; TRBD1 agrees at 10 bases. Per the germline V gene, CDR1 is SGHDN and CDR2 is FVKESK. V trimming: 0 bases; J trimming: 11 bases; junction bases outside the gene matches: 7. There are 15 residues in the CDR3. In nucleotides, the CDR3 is TGTGCCAGCAGCCAAGATTGGGACAGGGGTTGGAAGCAGTTCTTC. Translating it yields CASSQDWDRGWKQFF.

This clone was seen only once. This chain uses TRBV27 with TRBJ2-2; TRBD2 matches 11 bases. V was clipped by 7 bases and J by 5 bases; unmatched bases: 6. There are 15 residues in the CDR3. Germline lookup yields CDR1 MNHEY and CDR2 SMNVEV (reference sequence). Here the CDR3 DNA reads TGTGCCAGCATCTTTAGCGGGGGGGGTACCGGGGAGCTGTTTTTT. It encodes CASIFSGGGTGELFF.